Listed below are T cell receptor beta chains from one sample, sequenced in a study of T cell repertoires in cytomegalovirus infection. No antigen has been identified for these receptors. MiXCR, run by TCRdb on the reads, gives a single entry per CDR3 protein. The sample yields about 480,000 distinct CDR3 sequences, around 35% seen once. The sample in question was cultured PBMCs, obtained from culture after CMV antigen stimulation. The receptors shown here come from a human donor in good health (CMV status not recorded). Some clones in this sample may be carry-over from other donors' samples. CDR3s include the opening cysteine and the closing phenylalanine or tryptophan. Each record gives: CDR3 DNA, CDR3 protein, V gene, J gene, CDR3 length, clone size, D gene. The D gene is left open where the match is weak. A row's size may be missing; if present it is once, few, many or a size class.

TGTGCCAGCAGCTTAAATCCTGAGCAGGGTGGAAATGAAAAACTGTTTTTT,CASSLNPEQGGNEKLFF,TRBV7-6,TRBJ1-4,17,few,.
TGCGCCAGCAGCCAGAACTCAAAAGAGACCCAGTACTTC,CASSQNSKETQYF,TRBV4-3,TRBJ2-5,13,.,.
TGTGCCAGCAGCTTCGCAGTAGCGGGGCACTACGAGCAGTACTTC,CASSFAVAGHYEQYF,TRBV7-2,TRBJ2-7,15,.,TRBD2
TGTGCCAGCAGCTTTAGACGGGGCGGTTCACCCCTCCACTTT,CASSFRRGGSPLHF,TRBV11-2,TRBJ1-6,14,.,.
TGTGCCAGCAGCTTGAACATGAACGTTGGGAACACCATATATTTT,CASSLNMNVGNTIYF,TRBV7-2,TRBJ1-3,15,many,.
TGTGCCAGCAGTCCCTTTAGCGGGAGGGAAGAGACCCAGTACTTC,CASSPFSGREETQYF,TRBV28,TRBJ2-5,15,.,TRBD2
TGCGCCAGCAGCTTGGAATACTCCTACAATGAGCAGTTCTTC,CASSLEYSYNEQFF,TRBV5-1,TRBJ2-1,14,.,.
TGTGCCAGCAAACCGGAGTGGGGGGCTAGCGGGAGGAAAGAAGCATCAGATACGCAGTATTTT,CASKPEWGASGRKEASDTQYF,TRBV6-2/TRBV6-3,TRBJ2-3,21,.,TRBD2
TGTGCCAGCAGTCCCGAGGGTCTAGCGGGAGTACACGAGCAGTACTTC,CASSPEGLAGVHEQYF,TRBV6-2/TRBV6-3,TRBJ2-7,16,.,TRBD2
TGCGCCAGCAGCCAAGATGCTAGCGGGAGGGCCTCTGGGGCCAACGTCCTGACTTTC,CASSQDASGRASGANVLTF,TRBV4-3,TRBJ2-6,19,few,TRBD2
TGCAGCGGCGACGGGGGCAGCTCGAACACTGAAGCTTTCTTT,CSGDGGSSNTEAFF,TRBV29-1,TRBJ1-1,14,.,.